The clone carrying this TCR beta chain was seen a handful of times. This CDR3 region has 15 residues. Germline CDR1 SNHLY, CDR2 FYNNEI. Unmatched junction bases numbered 9, after V lost 7 bases and J lost 8 bases. The data stem from a study of Ad26.COV2.S vaccination and SARS-CoV-2 variants. Study details: Participants got Ad26.COV2.S intramuscularly, once or twice 56 days apart.

The treatment was: over 15 received Ad26.COV2.S at low or high dose, single or two shots; about 5 received placebo; per-sample allocation not given. Samples were taken on day 63 after the first vaccine or placebo injection. The table came from immunoSEQ multiplex PCR; TCRdb's copy has only in-frame clones and leaves some out. The profile shows about 410,000 clones, roughly 90% of them singletons. J is TRBJ1-6 and V is TRBV2; the match to TRBD1 covers 9 bases. The sample consisted of peripheral blood, taken in a trial of Ad26.COV2.S vaccine versus placebo. The sequence was obtained from a person aged 18 to 59 who received the Ad26.COV2.S COVID-19 vaccine or a placebo. CDR3 residues: CASIGAGQGHSPLHF. CDR3 bases: TGTGCCAGCATCGGGGCGGGACAGGGTCATTCACCCCTCCACTTT.